The clone carrying this T cell receptor beta chain was seen a handful of times. Antigen specificity is unknown. These data belong to a study of response to subunit inactivated influenza vaccine. Study results and caveats: Authors proposed each seasonal influenza vaccination draws in few new T cells.

A single record per CDR3 protein comes from TCRdb applying MiXCR to the RT-PCR reads. The sample contains 300,000 to 350,000 distinct CDR3 sequences, 21% of which appear only once. The CDR3 loop spans 15 amino acids. V was cut by 5 bases and J by 0 bases, with 14 bases left in between. This TCR derives from a man aged 50 to 75 who received an inactivated influenza vaccine. This chain joins TRBV12-3 or TRBV12-4 and TRBJ2-7; possible D gene TRBD2, 5 bases. The sample was PBMCs from blood, taken about 20 months after vaccination. The CDR3 here is CASSQKLGSSYEQYF. CDR3 coding DNA: TGTGCCAGCAGTCAAAAACTTGGGAGCTCCTACGAGCAGTACTTC.